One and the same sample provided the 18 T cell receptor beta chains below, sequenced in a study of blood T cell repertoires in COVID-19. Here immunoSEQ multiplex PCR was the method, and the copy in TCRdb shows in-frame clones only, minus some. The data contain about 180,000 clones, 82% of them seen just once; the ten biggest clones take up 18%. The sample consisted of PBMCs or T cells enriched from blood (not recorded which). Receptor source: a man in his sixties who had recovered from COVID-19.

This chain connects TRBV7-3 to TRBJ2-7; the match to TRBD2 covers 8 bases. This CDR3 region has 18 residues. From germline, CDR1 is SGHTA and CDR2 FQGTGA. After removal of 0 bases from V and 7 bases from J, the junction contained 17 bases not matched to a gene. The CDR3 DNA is TGTGCCAGCAGCTTAACGCCGGTATCCGGGACCATAGCGGGGGAGCAGTACTTC. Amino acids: CASSLTPVSGTIAGEQYF.

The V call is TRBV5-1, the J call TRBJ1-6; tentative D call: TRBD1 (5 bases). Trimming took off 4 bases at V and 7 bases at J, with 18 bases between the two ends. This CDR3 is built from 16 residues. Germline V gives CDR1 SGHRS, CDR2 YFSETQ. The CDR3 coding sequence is TGCGCCAGCAGCCCTCGGGGGGAACCGTGGAATTCACCCCTCCACTTT. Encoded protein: CASSPRGEPWNSPLHF.

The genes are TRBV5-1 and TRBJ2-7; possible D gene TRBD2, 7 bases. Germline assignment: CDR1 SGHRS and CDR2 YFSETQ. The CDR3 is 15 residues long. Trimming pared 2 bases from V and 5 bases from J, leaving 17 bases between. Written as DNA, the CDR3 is TGCGCCAGCAGCTTCCGTTGGGGGGGGCGGAACGAGCAGTACTTC. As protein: CASSFRWGGRNEQYF.

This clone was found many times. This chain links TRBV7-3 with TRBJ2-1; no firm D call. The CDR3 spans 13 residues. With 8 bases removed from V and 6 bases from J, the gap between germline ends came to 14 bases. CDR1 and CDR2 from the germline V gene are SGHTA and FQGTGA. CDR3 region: CASHSGASNEQFF. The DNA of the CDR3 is TGTGCCAGCCATTCCGGAGCCTCCAATGAGCAGTTCTTC. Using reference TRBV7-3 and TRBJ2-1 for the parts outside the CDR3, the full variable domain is GAGVSQTPSNKVTEKGKYVELRCDPISGHTALYWYRQSLGQGPEFLIYFQGTGAADDSGLPNDRFFAVRPEGSVSTLKIQRTERGDSAVYLCASHSGASNEQFFGPGTRLTVL.

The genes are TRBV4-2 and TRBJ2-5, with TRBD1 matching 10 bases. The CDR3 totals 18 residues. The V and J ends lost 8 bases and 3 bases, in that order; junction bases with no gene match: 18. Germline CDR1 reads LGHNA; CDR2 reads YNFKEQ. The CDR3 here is CASAWGGQGVRGEETQYF. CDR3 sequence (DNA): TGTGCCAGCGCCTGGGGCGGACAGGGGGTGCGAGGGGAAGAGACCCAGTACTTC.

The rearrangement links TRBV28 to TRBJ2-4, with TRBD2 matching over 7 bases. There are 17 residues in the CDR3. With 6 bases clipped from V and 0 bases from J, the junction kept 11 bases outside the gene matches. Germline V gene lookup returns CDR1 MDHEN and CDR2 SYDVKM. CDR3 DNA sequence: TGTGCCAGCAGCGCCCTTCCCGCGGGGGAAGCCAAAAACATTCAGTACTTC. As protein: CASSALPAGEAKNIQYF.

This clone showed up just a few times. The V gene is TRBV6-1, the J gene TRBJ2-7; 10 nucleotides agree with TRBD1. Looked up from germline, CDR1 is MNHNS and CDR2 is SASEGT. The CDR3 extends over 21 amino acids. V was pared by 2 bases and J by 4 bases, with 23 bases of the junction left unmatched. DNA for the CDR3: TGTGCCAGCAGTGAACGGGCCCCCGGGACAGGGGTGGGACGCGGGGTTTACGAGCAGTACTTC. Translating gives CASSERAPGTGVGRGVYEQYF.

The CDR3 DNA reads TGTGCCAGCAGCAAGGGACAGTCCCGGGAGCAGTACTTC. Its translation: CASSKGQSREQYF. The gene calls are TRBV7-9 and TRBJ2-7; 7 bases align to TRBD1. Germline CDR1 is SEHNR and CDR2 is FQNEAQ (reference sequence). The V and J ends lost 5 bases and 7 bases, in that order; junction bases with no gene match: 8. The CDR3 consists of 13 residues.

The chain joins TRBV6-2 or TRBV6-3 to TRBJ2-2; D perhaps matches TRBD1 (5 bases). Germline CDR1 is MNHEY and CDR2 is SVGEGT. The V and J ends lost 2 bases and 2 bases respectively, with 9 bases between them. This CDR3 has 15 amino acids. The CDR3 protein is CASSYRQRNTGELFF. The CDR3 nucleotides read TGTGCCAGCAGTTACAGACAGAGAAACACCGGGGAGCTGTTTTTT.

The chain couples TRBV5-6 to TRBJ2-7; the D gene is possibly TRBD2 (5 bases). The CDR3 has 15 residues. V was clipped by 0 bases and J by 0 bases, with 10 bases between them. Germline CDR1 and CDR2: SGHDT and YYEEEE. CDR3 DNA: TGTGCCAGCAGCTTGGGGAGGTCCCTCTCCTACGAGCAGTACTTC. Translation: CASSLGRSLSYEQYF.

CDR3 bases: TGTGCCATCAGGGGGAGGGACGTCACTGAAGCTTTCTTT. The encoded protein is CAIRGRDVTEAFF. The chain employs TRBV10-3 and TRBJ1-1; TRBD1 is a possible D gene (5 bases). This CDR3 spans 13 amino acids. Germline values: CDR1 ENHRY, CDR2 SYGVKD. Trimming removed 6 bases from V and 4 bases from J, with 12 bases in between.

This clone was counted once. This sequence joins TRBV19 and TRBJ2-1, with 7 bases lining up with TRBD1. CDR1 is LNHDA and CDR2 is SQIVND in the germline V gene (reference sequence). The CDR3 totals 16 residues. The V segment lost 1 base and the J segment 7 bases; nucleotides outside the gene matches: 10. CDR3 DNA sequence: TGTGCCAGTAGTATAGGACAGGGATTTCACCGTAATGAGCAGTTCTTC. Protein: CASSIGQGFHRNEQFF. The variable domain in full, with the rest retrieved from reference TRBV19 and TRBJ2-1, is DGGITQSPKYLFRKEGQNVTLSCEQNLNHDAMYWYRQDPGQGLRLIYYSQIVNDFQKGDIAEGYSVSREKKESFPLTVTSAQKNPTAFYLCASSIGQGFHRNEQFFGPGTRLTVL.

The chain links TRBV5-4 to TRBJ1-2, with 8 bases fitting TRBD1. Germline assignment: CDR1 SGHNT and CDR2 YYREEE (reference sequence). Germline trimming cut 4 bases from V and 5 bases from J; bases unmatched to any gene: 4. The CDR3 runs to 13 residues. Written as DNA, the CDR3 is TGTGCCAGCAGCGTAGACAGGGGATATGGCTACACCTTC. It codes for CASSVDRGYGYTF.

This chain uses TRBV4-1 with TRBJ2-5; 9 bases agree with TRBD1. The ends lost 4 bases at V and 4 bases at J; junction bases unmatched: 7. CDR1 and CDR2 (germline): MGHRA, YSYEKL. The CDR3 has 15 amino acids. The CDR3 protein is CASSLTGGFGETQYF. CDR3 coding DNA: TGCGCCAGCAGCCTCACAGGGGGCTTTGGAGAGACCCAGTACTTC.

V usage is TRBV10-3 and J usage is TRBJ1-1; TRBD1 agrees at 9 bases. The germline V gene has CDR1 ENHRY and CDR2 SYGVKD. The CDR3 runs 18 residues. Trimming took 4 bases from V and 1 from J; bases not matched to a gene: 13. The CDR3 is CAISGTTPRDRANTEAFF. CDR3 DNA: TGTGCCATCAGTGGAACCACCCCGCGGGACAGGGCGAACACTGAAGCTTTCTTT.

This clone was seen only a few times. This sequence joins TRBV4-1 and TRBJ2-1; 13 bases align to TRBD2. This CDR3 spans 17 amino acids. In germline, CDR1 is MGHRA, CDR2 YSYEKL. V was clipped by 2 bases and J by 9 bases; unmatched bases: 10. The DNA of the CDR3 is TGCGCCAGCAGCCAAACCCGGACTAGCGGGAGTGGATTTGAGCAGTTCTTC. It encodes CASSQTRTSGSGFEQFF.

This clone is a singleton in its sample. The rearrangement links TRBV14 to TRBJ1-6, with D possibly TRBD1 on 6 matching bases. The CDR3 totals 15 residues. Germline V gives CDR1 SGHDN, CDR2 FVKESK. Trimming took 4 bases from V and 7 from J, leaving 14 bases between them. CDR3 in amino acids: CASSLRGRGNSPLHF. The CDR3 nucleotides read TGTGCCAGCAGCCTCCGTGGGAGGGGGAATTCACCCCTCCACTTT.

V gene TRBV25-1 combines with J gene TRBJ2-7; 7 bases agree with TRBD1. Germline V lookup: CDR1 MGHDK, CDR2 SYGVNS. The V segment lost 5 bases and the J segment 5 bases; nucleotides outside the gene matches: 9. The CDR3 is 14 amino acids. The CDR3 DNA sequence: TGTGCCAGCAGTTTCCTGACAGGGCGGAACGAGCAGTACTTC. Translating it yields CASSFLTGRNEQYF.